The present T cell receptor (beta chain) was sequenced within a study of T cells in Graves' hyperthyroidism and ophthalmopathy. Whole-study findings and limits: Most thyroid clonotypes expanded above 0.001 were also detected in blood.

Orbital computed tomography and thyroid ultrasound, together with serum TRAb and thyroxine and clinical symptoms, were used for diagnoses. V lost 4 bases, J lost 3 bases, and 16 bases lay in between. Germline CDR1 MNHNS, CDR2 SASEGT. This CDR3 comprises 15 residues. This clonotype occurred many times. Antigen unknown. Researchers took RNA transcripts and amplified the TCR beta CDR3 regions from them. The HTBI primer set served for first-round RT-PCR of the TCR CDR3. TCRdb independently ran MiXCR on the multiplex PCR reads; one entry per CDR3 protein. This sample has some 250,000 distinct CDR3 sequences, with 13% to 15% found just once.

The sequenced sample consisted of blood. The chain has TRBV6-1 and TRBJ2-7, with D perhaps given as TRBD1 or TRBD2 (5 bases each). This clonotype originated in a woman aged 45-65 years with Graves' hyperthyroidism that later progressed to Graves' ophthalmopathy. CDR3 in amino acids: CASSAQKGSGYEQYF. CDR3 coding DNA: TGTGCCAGCAGTGCCCAAAAGGGGAGTGGCTACGAGCAGTACTTC.